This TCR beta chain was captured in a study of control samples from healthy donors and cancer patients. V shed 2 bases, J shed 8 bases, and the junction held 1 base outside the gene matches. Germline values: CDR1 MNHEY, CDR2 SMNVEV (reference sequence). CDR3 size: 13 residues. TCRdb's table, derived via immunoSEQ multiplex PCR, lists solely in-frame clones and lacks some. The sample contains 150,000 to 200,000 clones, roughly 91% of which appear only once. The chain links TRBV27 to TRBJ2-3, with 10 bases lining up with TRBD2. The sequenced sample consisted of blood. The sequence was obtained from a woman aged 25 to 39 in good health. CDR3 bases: TGTGCCAGCAGTTTACTAGCGGGAGCTACGCAGTATTTT. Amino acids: CASSLLAGATQYF.